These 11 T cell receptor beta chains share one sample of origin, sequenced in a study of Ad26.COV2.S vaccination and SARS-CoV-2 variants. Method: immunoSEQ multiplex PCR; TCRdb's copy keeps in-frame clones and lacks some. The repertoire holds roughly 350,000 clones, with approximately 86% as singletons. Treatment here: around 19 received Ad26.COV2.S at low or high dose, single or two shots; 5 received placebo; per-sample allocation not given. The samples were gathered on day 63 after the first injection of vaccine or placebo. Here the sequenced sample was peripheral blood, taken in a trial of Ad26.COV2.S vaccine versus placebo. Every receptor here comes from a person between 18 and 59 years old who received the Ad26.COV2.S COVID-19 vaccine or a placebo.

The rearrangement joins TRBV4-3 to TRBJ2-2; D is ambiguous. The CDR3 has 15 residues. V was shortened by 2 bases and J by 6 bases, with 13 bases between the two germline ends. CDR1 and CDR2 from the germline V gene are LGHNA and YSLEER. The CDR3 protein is CASSQRGPFSGELFF. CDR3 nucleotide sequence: TGCGCCAGCAGCCAAAGAGGCCCTTTTTCCGGGGAGCTGTTTTTT.

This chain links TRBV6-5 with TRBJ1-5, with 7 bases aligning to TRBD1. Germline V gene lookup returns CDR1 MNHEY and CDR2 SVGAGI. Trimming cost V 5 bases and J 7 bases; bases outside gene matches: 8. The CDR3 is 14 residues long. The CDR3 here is CASSPRQGWQPQHF. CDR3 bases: TGTGCCAGCAGTCCTCGACAGGGATGGCAGCCCCAGCATTTT.

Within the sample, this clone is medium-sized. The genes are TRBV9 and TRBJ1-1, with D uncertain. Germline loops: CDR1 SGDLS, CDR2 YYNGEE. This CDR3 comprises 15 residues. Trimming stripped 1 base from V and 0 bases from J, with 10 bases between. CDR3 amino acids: CASSVTDQLNTEAFF. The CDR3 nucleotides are TGTGCCAGCAGCGTAACAGATCAGCTGAACACTGAAGCTTTCTTT.

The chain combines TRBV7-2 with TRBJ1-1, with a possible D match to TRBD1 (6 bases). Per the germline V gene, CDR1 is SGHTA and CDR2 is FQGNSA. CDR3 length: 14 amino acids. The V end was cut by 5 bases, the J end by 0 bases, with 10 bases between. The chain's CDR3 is CASSTDRLNTEAFF. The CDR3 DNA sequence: TGTGCCAGCAGCACCGACAGGTTGAACACTGAAGCTTTCTTT.

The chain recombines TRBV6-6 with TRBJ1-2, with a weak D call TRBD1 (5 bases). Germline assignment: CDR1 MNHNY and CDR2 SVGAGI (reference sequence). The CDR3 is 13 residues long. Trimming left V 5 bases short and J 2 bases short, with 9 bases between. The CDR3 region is CASSTYRNYGYTF. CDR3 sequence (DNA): TGTGCCAGCAGTACGTACAGGAACTATGGCTACACCTTC.

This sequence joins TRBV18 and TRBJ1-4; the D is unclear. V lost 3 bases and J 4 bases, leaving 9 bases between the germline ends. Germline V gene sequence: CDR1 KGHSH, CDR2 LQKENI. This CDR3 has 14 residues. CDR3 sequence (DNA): TGTGCCAGCTCACCCGTCGGGGTTAATGAAAAACTGTTTTTT. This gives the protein CASSPVGVNEKLFF.

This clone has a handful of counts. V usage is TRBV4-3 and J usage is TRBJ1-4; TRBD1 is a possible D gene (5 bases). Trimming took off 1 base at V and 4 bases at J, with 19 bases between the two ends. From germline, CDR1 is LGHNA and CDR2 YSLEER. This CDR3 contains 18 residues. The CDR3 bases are TGCGCCAGCAGCCAAGCGCTGCCGACAGACGCAAGTAATGAAAAACTGTTTTTT. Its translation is CASSQALPTDASNEKLFF.

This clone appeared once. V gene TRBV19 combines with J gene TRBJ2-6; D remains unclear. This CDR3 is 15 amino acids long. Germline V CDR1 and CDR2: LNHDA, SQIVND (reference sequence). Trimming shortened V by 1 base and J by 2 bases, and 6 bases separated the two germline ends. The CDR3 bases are TGTGCCAGTAGTATAGGTGGGGCTGGGGCCAACGTCCTGACTTTC. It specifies CASSIGGAGANVLTF.

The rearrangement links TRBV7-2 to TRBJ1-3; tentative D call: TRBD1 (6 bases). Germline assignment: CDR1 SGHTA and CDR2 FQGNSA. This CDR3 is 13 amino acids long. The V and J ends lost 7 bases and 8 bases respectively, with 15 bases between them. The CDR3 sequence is CASNSPEGDTIYF. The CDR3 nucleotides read TGTGCCAGCAACAGTCCCGAGGGGGACACCATATATTTT.

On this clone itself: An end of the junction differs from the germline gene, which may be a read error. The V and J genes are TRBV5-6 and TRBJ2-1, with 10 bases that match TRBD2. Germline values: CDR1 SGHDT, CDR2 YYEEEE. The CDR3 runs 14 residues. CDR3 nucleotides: TGTGCCAGCAGCACTAGCTTAGCGGGAGGCGCGAGAGTCTTC. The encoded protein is CASSTSLAGGARVF.

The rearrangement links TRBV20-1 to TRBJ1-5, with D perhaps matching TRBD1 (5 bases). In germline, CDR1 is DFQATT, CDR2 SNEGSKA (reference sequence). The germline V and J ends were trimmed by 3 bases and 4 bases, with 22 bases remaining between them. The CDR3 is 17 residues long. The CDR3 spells CSASRGRALVENQPQHF. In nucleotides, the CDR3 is TGCAGTGCTAGTCGGGGACGAGCCCTTGTAGAGAATCAGCCCCAGCATTTT.